A single sample gave rise to the 10 T cell receptor beta chains below, sequenced in a study of T cell responses to AZD1222 COVID-19 vaccine. The assay was immunoSEQ multiplex PCR, and TCRdb's table has in-frame clones only and misses some. The repertoire includes around 150,000 clones, 84% of them detected once, and approximately 4% sits in the top ten. This sample comprised peripheral blood, obtained on day 0 of AZD1222 vaccination. These receptors all come from an adult in good health.

CDR3 amino acids: CASSLTSNNQGFHTGELFF. Here the CDR3 DNA reads TGCGCCAGCAGTTTGACATCGAACAATCAGGGCTTCCACACCGGGGAGCTGTTTTTT. The chain carries TRBV5-1 and TRBJ2-2; a possible D gene is TRBD1 (5 bases). Germline CDR1 reads SGHRS; CDR2 reads YFSETQ. This CDR3 spans 19 amino acids. With 5 bases removed from V and 3 bases from J, the gap between germline ends came to 26 bases.

The chain joins TRBV6-6 to TRBJ1-2; 12 nucleotides line up with TRBD1. V shed 7 bases and J 4 bases; nucleotides not matched to a gene: 10. CDR3 length: 16 residues. CDR1 is MNHNY and CDR2 is SVGAGI in the germline V gene (reference sequence). The CDR3 spells CASNQGQGASGYGYTF. The CDR3 DNA reads TGTGCCAGCAACCAGGGACAGGGGGCCTCGGGCTATGGCTACACCTTC.

V gene TRBV5-5 combines with J gene TRBJ2-7; D may be TRBD1 (6 bases). V gave up 2 bases and J gave up 5 bases, with 14 bases separating them. The CDR3 spans 14 residues. CDR1 is SGHKS and CDR2 is YYEKEE in the germline V gene (reference sequence). The CDR3 DNA sequence: TGTGCCAGCAGCTTCGGACAGAGCGGCAACGAGCAGTACTTC. Encoded protein: CASSFGQSGNEQYF.

A word on this clone: A much more abundant neighbour one base away suggests this may be a read error. The same CDR3 also results from other DNA sequences found in this sample. V and J are TRBV5-1 and TRBJ1-1, with 7 positions matching TRBD1. Trimming took 2 bases from V and 0 from J; bases not matched to a gene: 4. In germline, CDR1 is SGHRS, CDR2 YFSETQ. CDR3 length: 15 amino acids. CDR3 residues: CASSFRQGMNTEAFF. In DNA, the CDR3 is TGCGCCAGCAGCTTCCGACAGGGTATGAACACTGAAGCTTTCTTT.

J is TRBJ1-1 and V is TRBV7-3, with 7 bases lining up with TRBD1. The V gene end was trimmed by 4 bases and the J gene end by 0 bases; junction bases not matched to a gene: 8. This CDR3 contains 16 residues. Per the germline V gene, CDR1 is SGHTA and CDR2 is FQGTGA. CDR3 loop: CASSSQGGRLNTEAFF. The CDR3 coding sequence is TGTGCCAGCAGCTCCCAAGGGGGCAGGCTGAACACTGAAGCTTTCTTT.

The rearrangement links TRBV10-3 to TRBJ2-5; 8 nucleotides agree with TRBD2. CDR1 is ENHRY and CDR2 is SYGVKD in the germline V gene. The V gene end was trimmed by 10 bases and the J gene end by 1 base; junction bases not matched to a gene: 5. This CDR3 spans 13 amino acids. The CDR3 sequence is CATRGGPQETQYF. In DNA form, the CDR3 reads TGTGCCACCCGGGGGGGGCCCCAAGAGACCCAGTACTTC.

The genes are TRBV11-2 and TRBJ2-1; D possibly uses TRBD1 or TRBD2 (6 bases each). This CDR3 is 17 amino acids long. Germline CDR1 and CDR2: SGHAT and FQNNGV. Between the trimmed V and J ends, which lost 1 base and 8 bases, there was a span of 21 bases. Here the CDR3 DNA reads TGTGCCAGCAGCTTAGCGCCCTGGGGGGCGTCTAATCATGAGCAGTTCTTC. It codes for CASSLAPWGASNHEQFF. The complete variable domain, with remaining parts taken from reference TRBV11-2 and TRBJ2-1, reads EAGVAQSPRYKIIEKRQSVAFWCNPISGHATLYWYQQILGQGPKLLIQFQNNGVVDDSQLPKDRFSAERLKGVDSTLKIQPAKLEDSAVYLCASSLAPWGASNHEQFFGPGTRLTVL.

This clone came up a few times. The CDR3 region has the DNA TGTGCCAGCAGCTTAGATACGACGGGGGAGCAGTACTTC. It is translated as CASSLDTTGEQYF. V usage is TRBV11-2 and J usage is TRBJ2-7; the D gene is possibly TRBD2 (5 bases). Germline V gene sequence: CDR1 SGHAT, CDR2 FQNNGV. This CDR3 is 13 amino acids long. The V end was cut by 0 bases, the J end by 7 bases, with 10 bases between.

This clone has just a few counts. The V call is TRBV6-5, the J call TRBJ2-7; D remains ambiguous. CDR3 size: 14 residues. Germline V gives CDR1 MNHEY, CDR2 SVGAGI. V dropped 7 bases and J dropped 1 base, with 14 bases sitting between them. CDR3 region: CASTQDLISYEQYF. Here the CDR3 DNA reads TGTGCCAGCACCCAGGATCTCATTTCCTACGAGCAGTACTTC.

The rearrangement joins TRBV24-1 to TRBJ1-1; no clear D gene. The CDR3 runs 14 residues. Trimming pared 7 bases from V and 1 base from J, leaving 12 bases between. Germline-derived CDR1 and CDR2 are KGHDR and SFDVKD. The CDR3 bases are TGTGCCACCAGGGAGAGTTTGGGGAACACTGAAGCTTTCTTT. It translates to CATRESLGNTEAFF.